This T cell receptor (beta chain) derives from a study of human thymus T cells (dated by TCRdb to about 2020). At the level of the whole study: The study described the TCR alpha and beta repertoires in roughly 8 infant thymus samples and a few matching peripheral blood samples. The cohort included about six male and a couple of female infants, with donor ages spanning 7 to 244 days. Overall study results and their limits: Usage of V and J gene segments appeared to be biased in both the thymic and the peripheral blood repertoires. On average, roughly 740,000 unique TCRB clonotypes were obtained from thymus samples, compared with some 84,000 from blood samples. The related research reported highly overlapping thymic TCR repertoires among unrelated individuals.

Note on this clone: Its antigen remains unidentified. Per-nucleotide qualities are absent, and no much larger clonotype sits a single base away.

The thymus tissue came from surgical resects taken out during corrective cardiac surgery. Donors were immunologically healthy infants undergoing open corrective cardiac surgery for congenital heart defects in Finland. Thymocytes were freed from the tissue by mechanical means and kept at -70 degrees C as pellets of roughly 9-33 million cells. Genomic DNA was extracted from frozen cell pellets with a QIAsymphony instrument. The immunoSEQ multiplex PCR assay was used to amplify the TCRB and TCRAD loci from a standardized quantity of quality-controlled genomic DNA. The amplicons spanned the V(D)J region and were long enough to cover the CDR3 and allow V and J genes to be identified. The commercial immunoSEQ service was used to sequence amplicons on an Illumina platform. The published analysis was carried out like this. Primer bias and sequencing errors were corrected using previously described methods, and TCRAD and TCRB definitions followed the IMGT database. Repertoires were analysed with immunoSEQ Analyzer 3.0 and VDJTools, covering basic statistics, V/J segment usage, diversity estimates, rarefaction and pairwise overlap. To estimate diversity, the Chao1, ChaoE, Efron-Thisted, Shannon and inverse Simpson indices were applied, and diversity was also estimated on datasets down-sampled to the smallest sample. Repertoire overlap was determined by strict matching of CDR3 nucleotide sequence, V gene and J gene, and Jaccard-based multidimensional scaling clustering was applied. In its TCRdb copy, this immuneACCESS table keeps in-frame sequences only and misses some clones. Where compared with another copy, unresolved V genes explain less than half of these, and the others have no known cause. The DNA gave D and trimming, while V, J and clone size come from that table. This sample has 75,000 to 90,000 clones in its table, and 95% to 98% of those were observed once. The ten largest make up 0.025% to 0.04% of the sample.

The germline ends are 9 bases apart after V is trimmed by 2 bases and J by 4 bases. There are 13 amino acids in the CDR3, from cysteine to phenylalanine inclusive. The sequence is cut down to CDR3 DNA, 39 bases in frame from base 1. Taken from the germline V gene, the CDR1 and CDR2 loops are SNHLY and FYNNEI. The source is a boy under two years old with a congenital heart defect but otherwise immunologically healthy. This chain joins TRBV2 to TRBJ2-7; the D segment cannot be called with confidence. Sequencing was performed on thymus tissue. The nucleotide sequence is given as TGTGCCAGCAGTGAAAGGTACTTGTACGAGCAGTACTTC. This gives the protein CASSERYLYEQYF.